A single sample is the source of the 32 T cell receptor beta chains below, sequenced in a study of T cells after yellow fever vaccination. TCRdb called the 5' RACE reads again in MiXCR, with one record for every CDR3 protein. The table includes 100,000 to 150,000 distinct CDR3 sequences, 8% to 10% detected once. Sequences were derived from CD8+ T cells sorted from PBMCs, sampled on the day of the yellow fever booster vaccination. These receptors came from a man between 18 and 35 years old who received the YFV17D yellow fever vaccine.

There are a few counts of this clonotype. The J gene is TRBJ2-4, the V gene TRBV7-9; D unclear. The V gene's germline CDR1 is SEHNR and CDR2 FQNEAQ (reference sequence). The CDR3 covers 12 residues. Trimming removed 4 bases at V and 4 bases at J, with 5 bases between. Here the CDR3 reads CASSSLKNIQYF. Written as DNA, the CDR3 is TGTGCCAGCAGCTCCTTAAAAAACATTCAGTACTTC.

The rearrangement uses TRBV19 and TRBJ1-2, with unresolved D. The CDR3 loop spans 15 amino acids. The germline gives CDR1 LNHDA, CDR2 SQIVND (reference sequence). Trimming removed 1 base from V and 2 bases from J, with 11 bases in between. The DNA for the CDR3 is TGTGCCAGTAGTATAGCGCTGGGAGGAAACTATGGCTACACCTTC. Encoded protein: CASSIALGGNYGYTF.

This clonotype was counted only a few times. The V call is TRBV7-6, the J call TRBJ2-5; tentatively, D is TRBD2 (5 bases). The CDR3 loop spans 15 amino acids. Trimming cost V 4 bases and J 4 bases, with 16 bases left between them. Germline-derived CDR1 and CDR2 are SGHVS and FNYEAQ. CDR3 bases: TGTGCCAGCAGCTCGGGGAGTACGGTCATAGAGACCCAGTACTTC. It encodes CASSSGSTVIETQYF.

The table lists this clonotype with a few counts. V and J are TRBV10-3 and TRBJ2-3; D is perhaps TRBD2 (6 bases). V was pared by 10 bases and J by 2 bases, with 13 bases between. Germline V gives CDR1 ENHRY, CDR2 SYGVKD. The CDR3 totals 13 residues. The CDR3 sequence is CASLGGPTDTQYF. In DNA, the CDR3 is TGTGCCAGCCTCGGGGGACCCACAGATACGCAGTATTTT.

This clonotype appeared a few times. The chain combines TRBV28 with TRBJ1-1; 12 nucleotides agree with TRBD1. The CDR3 is 15 residues long. The trim removed 8 bases at V and 2 bases at J, leaving 6 bases unmatched. CDR1 and CDR2 from the germline V gene are MDHEN and SYDVKM. In DNA, the CDR3 is TGTGCCAGCTTATCCGGGACAGGGGGCAACACTGAAGCTTTCTTT. It translates to CASLSGTGGNTEAFF.

This clonotype has a handful of counts. CDR3: CASSLDRGTERGSQHF. CDR3 nucleotide sequence: TGTGCCAGCAGCCTGGACAGGGGGACGGAGAGGGGGTCCCAGCATTTT. The chain is built from TRBV28 and TRBJ1-5; 10 bases agree with TRBD1. Unmatched junction bases numbered 16, after V lost 6 bases and J lost 11 bases. This CDR3 region has 16 residues. Per germline, CDR1 MDHEN and CDR2 SYDVKM.

This clonotype was seen a few times. The chain joins TRBV4-1 to TRBJ2-7; possibly TRBD2 for D (6 bases). Trimming cost V 6 bases and J 1 base, with 13 bases left between them. The germline gives CDR1 MGHRA, CDR2 YSYEKL. The length of the CDR3 is 14 residues. CDR3 residues: CASSPTGGSYEQYF. The CDR3 bases are TGCGCCAGCAGTCCGACTGGGGGGTCCTACGAGCAGTACTTC.

This clonotype has just a few counts. The gene calls are TRBV7-9 and TRBJ2-1; weak D call: TRBD1 (6 bases). CDR1 and CDR2 (germline): SEHNR, FQNEAQ (reference sequence). Between the trimmed V and J ends, which lost 2 bases and 6 bases, there was a span of 11 bases. The CDR3 is 14 amino acids. CDR3 sequence: CASSLTGIFNEQFF. In nucleotides, the CDR3 is TGTGCCAGCAGCTTAACAGGGATATTCAATGAGCAGTTCTTC.

This clonotype was picked up a small number of times. The V call is TRBV7-9, the J call TRBJ2-1; D may be TRBD2 (5 bases). V lost 4 bases and J lost 8, with 9 bases in between. The CDR3 is made up of 12 amino acids. Germline V CDR1 and CDR2: SEHNR, FQNEAQ (reference sequence). The CDR3: CASSSAGDEQFF. The CDR3 DNA reads TGTGCCAGCAGCTCGGCGGGCGATGAGCAGTTCTTC.

CDR3: CASSSGTGSSNGYTF. Written as DNA, the CDR3 is TGTGCCAGCAGCTCCGGGACAGGGAGTAGTAATGGCTACACCTTC. The rearrangement links TRBV6-5 to TRBJ1-2, with TRBD1 identical over 9 bases. Germline V lookup: CDR1 MNHEY, CDR2 SVGAGI. CDR3 size: 15 residues. Unmatched junction bases numbered 11, after V lost 6 bases and J lost 6 bases.

In its sample, this clonotype was seen many times. The rearrangement joins TRBV4-3 to TRBJ2-7; D ambiguous. Germline CDR1 LGHNA, CDR2 YSLEER. This CDR3 is 15 amino acids long. V dropped 0 bases and J dropped 0 bases, with 9 bases sitting between them. CDR3 sequence: CASSQDARSSYEQYF. The CDR3 nucleotides are TGCGCCAGCAGCCAAGATGCGAGAAGCTCCTACGAGCAGTACTTC.

This clonotype has only a few counts. At one boundary the junction diverges from the germline segment, which might be a read error. Written as DNA, the CDR3 is TGTGCCAGCACTTTAACCCAAGGTTACGGGGAGCTGTTTTTT. This sequence encodes CASTLTQGYGELFF. The chain is built from TRBV27 and TRBJ2-2; D call uncertain. CDR1 is MNHEY, CDR2 SMNVEV, per germline (reference sequence). This CDR3 region has 14 residues.

The rearrangement joins TRBV24-1 to TRBJ2-3, with D hard to call. CDR3 size: 11 residues. Germline loops: CDR1 KGHDR, CDR2 SFDVKD. Trimming cost V 12 bases and J 9 bases, with 15 bases left between them. The CDR3 nucleotides are TGTGCCGCAAAGATAGCTGGGACGCAGTATTTT. Translation gives CAAKIAGTQYF.

The sample holds a few counts of this clonotype. The chain recombines TRBV4-1 with TRBJ2-5; TRBD2 agrees at 16 bases. V was clipped by 3 bases and J by 12 bases; unmatched bases: 7. This CDR3 has 15 residues. CDR1 and CDR2 from the germline V gene are MGHRA and YSYEKL. This CDR3 is CASSHTGTSGGGEYF. The CDR3 bases are TGCGCCAGCAGCCATACCGGGACTAGCGGGGGGGGAGAGTACTTC.

The V and J genes are TRBV5-1 and TRBJ2-5; weak D call: TRBD2 (6 bases). CDR3 length: 15 residues. V dropped 3 bases and J dropped 1 base, with 13 bases sitting between them. Germline lookup yields CDR1 SGHRS and CDR2 YFSETQ. The CDR3 bases are TGCGCCAGCAGCTCGGGACTCACGATCCAAGAGACCCAGTACTTC. Translation: CASSSGLTIQETQYF.

The table lists this clonotype with many counts. J is TRBJ2-7 and V is TRBV20-1; D not resolved. V lost 1 base and J lost 3, with 7 bases in between. Germline CDR1 is DFQATT and CDR2 is SNEGSKA (reference sequence). This CDR3 has 12 amino acids. CDR3 loop: CSARGAGYEQYF. CDR3 nucleotide sequence: TGCAGTGCTAGAGGGGCCGGCTACGAGCAGTACTTC.

The table lists this clonotype with a few counts. The genes are TRBV7-9 and TRBJ2-3, with 8 nucleotides matching TRBD2. The CDR3 totals 15 residues. Trimming at V came to 3 bases and at J to 4 bases, leaving 6 bases not matched to a gene. Germline V CDR1 and CDR2: SEHNR, FQNEAQ (reference sequence). The CDR3 nucleotides read TGTGCCAGCAGCTTCCCGGGACTAGGATCAGATACGCAGTATTTT. Its translation is CASSFPGLGSDTQYF.

The sample holds a few counts of this clonotype. V and J are TRBV7-2 and TRBJ1-5; TRBD1 matches at 7 bases. J lost 0 bases, V lost 3 bases, and 11 bases had no gene match. This CDR3 has 18 residues. Germline V gene lookup returns CDR1 SGHTA and CDR2 FQGNSA. The chain's CDR3 is CASSFPIESGGSNQPQHF. The CDR3 DNA is TGTGCCAGCAGCTTTCCCATAGAATCAGGGGGTAGCAATCAGCCCCAGCATTTT.

The sample holds a few counts of this clonotype. The V and J genes are TRBV6-1 and TRBJ2-7, with TRBD1 matching over 9 bases. The J segment lost 6 bases and the V segment lost 0 bases, leaving 6 bases of the junction unmatched. From germline, CDR1 is MNHNS and CDR2 SASEGT. The CDR3 consists of 15 residues. The CDR3 loop is CASSEAGTGTSEQYF. The CDR3 DNA follows: TGTGCCAGCAGTGAAGCGGGGACAGGGACATCCGAGCAGTACTTC.

V is TRBV19 and J is TRBJ1-1; TRBD1 agrees at 7 bases. CDR1 and CDR2 (germline): LNHDA, SQIVND (reference sequence). The CDR3 is 16 residues long. J was trimmed by 1 base and V by 7 bases; bases with no gene match: 12. The CDR3 DNA sequence: TGTGCCAGTACCTTCCGGGACAGCCCCAGGAACACTGAAGCTTTCTTT. This encodes CASTFRDSPRNTEAFF.

This clonotype was detected ten times or more. This sequence joins TRBV7-7 and TRBJ2-2; 8 nucleotides line up with TRBD1. Per germline, CDR1 SSHAT and CDR2 FNYEAQ (reference sequence). The CDR3 has 17 residues. V lost 2 bases, J lost 5 bases, and 10 bases stayed unmatched. CDR3 amino acids: CASSLYPKTGGTGELFF. CDR3 coding DNA: TGTGCCAGCAGCTTATACCCTAAAACAGGGGGGACCGGGGAGCTGTTTTTT.

V usage is TRBV4-3 and J usage is TRBJ1-2, with D possibly being TRBD1 (5 bases). CDR3 size: 13 residues. V lost 4 bases and J 4 bases, leaving 10 bases between the germline ends. CDR1 is LGHNA, CDR2 YSLEER, per germline. CDR3: CASSPGVGYGYTF. CDR3 in DNA: TGCGCCAGCAGCCCGGGGGTAGGCTATGGCTACACCTTC.

The chain has TRBV7-2 and TRBJ1-5; D is possibly TRBD1 (5 bases). V lost 4 bases to trimming and J lost 3 bases, with 13 bases between them. The CDR3 is 15 residues long. Germline loops: CDR1 SGHTA, CDR2 FQGNSA. CDR3 DNA: TGTGCCAGCAGCTATCCCGGGGGTTACAATCAGCCCCAGCATTTT. The encoded protein is CASSYPGGYNQPQHF.

The rearrangement links TRBV15 to TRBJ1-5; D remains ambiguous. CDR3 size: 19 residues. Germline-derived CDR1 and CDR2 are LNHNV and YYDKDF (reference sequence). V lost 0 bases to trimming and J lost 0 bases, with 18 bases between them. The CDR3 region has the DNA TGTGCCACCAGCAGAGATCATTCACAGCATCAATATAGCAATCAGCCCCAGCATTTT. Translation: CATSRDHSQHQYSNQPQHF. Complete variable domain (other parts from reference TRBV15 and TRBJ1-5): DAMVIQNPRYQVTQFGKPVTLSCSQTLNHNVMYWYQQKSSQAPKLLFHYYDKDFNNEADTPDNFQSRRPNTSFCFLDIRSPGLGDTAMYLCATSRDHSQHQYSNQPQHFGDGTRLSIL.

In its sample, this clonotype was seen a few times. The genes are TRBV4-1 and TRBJ2-7, with D perhaps matching TRBD2 (6 bases). CDR1 is MGHRA and CDR2 is YSYEKL in the germline V gene. V lost 1 base, J lost 4 bases, and 17 bases lay in between. The CDR3 is 16 amino acids. CDR3 sequence (DNA): TGCGCCAGCAGCCAAGCGTCCCGGCGGGACCCTTACGAGCAGTACTTC. This encodes CASSQASRRDPYEQYF.

This clonotype was detected a few times. The J gene is TRBJ2-7, the V gene TRBV28; 9 bases agree with TRBD1. Germline-derived CDR1 and CDR2 are MDHEN and SYDVKM. The junction had 12 bases not matched to a gene; V was cut back by 6 bases and J by 3 bases. The CDR3 runs to 16 residues. The CDR3 DNA reads as TGTGCCAGCAGCCCCGCCGGGACAGGGATCGGCTACGAGCAGTACGTC. This gives the protein CASSPAGTGIGYEQYV.

This clonotype was counted between two and nine times. The V and J genes are TRBV7-8 and TRBJ2-7; 7 bases agree with TRBD1. With V trimmed by 5 bases and J by 8 bases, 6 bases remained unmatched. Germline CDR1 SGHVS, CDR2 FQNEAQ. This CDR3 region has 12 residues. CDR3 residues: CASSLGQEQQYF. The CDR3 region has the DNA TGTGCCAGCAGCCTCGGACAGGAACAGCAGTACTTC.

In this sample, this clonotype turned up a few times. The V gene is TRBV7-2, the J gene TRBJ1-2, with a tentative D call TRBD1 (5 bases). V gave up 5 bases and J gave up 8 bases, with 18 bases separating them. This CDR3 comprises 14 residues. CDR1 and CDR2 (germline): SGHTA, FQGNSA. The CDR3 DNA reads as TGTGCCAGCAGCCCTGCGGGAGGGGACGGCGGCTACACCTTC. Encoded protein: CASSPAGGDGGYTF.

The CDR3 reads CASSSEHGTVYEQYV. DNA of the CDR3: TGTGCCAGCAGCTCGGAGCACGGGACAGTCTACGAGCAGTACGTC. The V gene is TRBV7-8, the J gene TRBJ2-7; the match to TRBD1 covers 7 bases. V lost 4 bases to trimming and J lost 3 bases; unmatched junction nucleotides: 9. This CDR3 region has 15 residues. In germline, CDR1 is SGHVS, CDR2 FQNEAQ.

This clonotype was picked up a small number of times. The V gene is TRBV9, the J gene TRBJ2-7; D is possibly TRBD1 or TRBD2 (5 bases each). The V end was cut by 3 bases, the J end by 0 bases, with 13 bases between. CDR1 is SGDLS and CDR2 is YYNGEE in the germline V gene. The CDR3 is 15 residues long. The CDR3 is CASSATGTASYEQYF. In DNA form, the CDR3 reads TGTGCCAGCAGCGCCACGGGGACGGCCTCCTACGAGCAGTACTTC.

V usage is TRBV5-1 and J usage is TRBJ2-1, with D hard to call. Germline V gene lookup returns CDR1 SGHRS and CDR2 YFSETQ. This CDR3 region has 15 residues. V was pared by 0 bases and J by 0 bases, with 7 bases between. The CDR3 loop is CASSLGMSSYNEQFF. The CDR3 bases are TGCGCCAGCAGCTTGGGAATGAGCTCCTACAATGAGCAGTTCTTC.

This clonotype was seen many times. The J gene is TRBJ2-2, the V gene TRBV5-4; D is uncertain. Deletions cut 4 bases from V and 7 bases from J, with 8 bases between. The CDR3 runs to 12 residues. Germline CDR1 and CDR2: SGHNT and YYREEE (reference sequence). The CDR3 loop is CASSGVGGELFF. The DNA for the CDR3 is TGTGCCAGCAGCGGGGTCGGCGGGGAGCTGTTTTTT.